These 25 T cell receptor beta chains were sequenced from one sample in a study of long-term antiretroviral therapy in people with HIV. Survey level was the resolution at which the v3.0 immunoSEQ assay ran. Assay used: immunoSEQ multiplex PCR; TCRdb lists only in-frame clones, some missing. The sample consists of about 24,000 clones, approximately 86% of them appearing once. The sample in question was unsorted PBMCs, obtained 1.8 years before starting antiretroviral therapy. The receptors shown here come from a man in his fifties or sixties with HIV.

DNA for the CDR3: TGTGCCAGCAGCTTAGTATTGGGACAGGGAAACTACGAGCAGTACTTC. Protein sequence: CASSLVLGQGNYEQYF. This sequence joins TRBV7-2 and TRBJ2-7; 9 bases agree with TRBD1. Trimming at V came to 1 base and at J to 3 bases, leaving 7 bases not matched to a gene. Germline CDR1 is SGHTA and CDR2 is FQGNSA. This CDR3 spans 16 amino acids.

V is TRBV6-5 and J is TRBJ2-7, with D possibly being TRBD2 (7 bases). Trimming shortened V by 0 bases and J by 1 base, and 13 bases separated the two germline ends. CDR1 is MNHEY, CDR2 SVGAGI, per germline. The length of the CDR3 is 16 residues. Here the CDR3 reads CASSYSAGHASYEQYF. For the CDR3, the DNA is TGTGCCAGCAGTTACTCAGCGGGACACGCATCCTACGAGCAGTACTTC.

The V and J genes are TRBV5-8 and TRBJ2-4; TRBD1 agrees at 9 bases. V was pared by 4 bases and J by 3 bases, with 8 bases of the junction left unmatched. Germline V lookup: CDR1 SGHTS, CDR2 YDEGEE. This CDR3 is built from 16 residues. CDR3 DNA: TGTGCCAGCAGCCCTTGGGACAGGGATGGCAAAAACATTCAGTACTTC. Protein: CASSPWDRDGKNIQYF.

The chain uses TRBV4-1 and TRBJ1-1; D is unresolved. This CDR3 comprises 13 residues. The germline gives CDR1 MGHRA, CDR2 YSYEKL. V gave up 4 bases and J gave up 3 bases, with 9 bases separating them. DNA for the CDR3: TGCGCCAGCAGCCCCTCTTATGACACTGAAGCTTTCTTT. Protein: CASSPSYDTEAFF.

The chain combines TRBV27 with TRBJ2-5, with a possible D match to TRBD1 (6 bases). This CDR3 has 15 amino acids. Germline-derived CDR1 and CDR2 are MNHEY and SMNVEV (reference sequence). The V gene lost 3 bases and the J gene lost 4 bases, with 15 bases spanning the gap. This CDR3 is CASSLDPGAVETQYF. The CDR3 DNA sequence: TGTGCCAGCAGTTTGGACCCAGGGGCCGTAGAGACCCAGTACTTC.

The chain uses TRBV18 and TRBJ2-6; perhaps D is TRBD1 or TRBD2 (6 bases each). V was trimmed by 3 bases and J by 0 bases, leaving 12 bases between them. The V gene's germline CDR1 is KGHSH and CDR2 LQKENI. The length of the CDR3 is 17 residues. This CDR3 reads CASSPRGGSSGANVLTF. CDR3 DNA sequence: TGTGCCAGCTCACCCAGGGGAGGCAGCTCTGGGGCCAACGTCCTGACTTTC. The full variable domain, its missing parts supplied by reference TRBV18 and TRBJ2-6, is NAGVMQNPRHLVRRRGQEARLRCSPMKGHSHVYWYRQLPEEGLKFMVYLQKENIIDESGMPKERFSAEFPKEGPSILRIQQVVRGDSAAYFCASSPRGGSSGANVLTFGAGSRLTVL.

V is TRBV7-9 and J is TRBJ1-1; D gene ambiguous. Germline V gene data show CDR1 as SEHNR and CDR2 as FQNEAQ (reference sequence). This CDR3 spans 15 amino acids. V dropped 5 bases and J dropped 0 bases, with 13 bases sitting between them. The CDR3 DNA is TGTGCCAGCAGCCCCACCGCCATTTTGAACACTGAAGCTTTCTTT. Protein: CASSPTAILNTEAFF.

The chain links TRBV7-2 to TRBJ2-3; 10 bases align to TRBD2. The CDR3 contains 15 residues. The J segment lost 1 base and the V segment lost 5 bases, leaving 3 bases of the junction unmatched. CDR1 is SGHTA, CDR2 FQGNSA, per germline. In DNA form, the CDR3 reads TGTGCCAGCAGCCCCGGGACTAGCGGCACAGATACGCAGTATTTT. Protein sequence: CASSPGTSGTDTQYF.

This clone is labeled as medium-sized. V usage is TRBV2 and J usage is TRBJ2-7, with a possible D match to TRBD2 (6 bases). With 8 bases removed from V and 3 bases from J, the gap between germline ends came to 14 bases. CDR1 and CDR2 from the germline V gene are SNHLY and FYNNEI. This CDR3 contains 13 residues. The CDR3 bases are TGTGCCAGCTACGGGGGTCCCGTCTACGAGCAGTACTTC. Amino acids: CASYGGPVYEQYF.

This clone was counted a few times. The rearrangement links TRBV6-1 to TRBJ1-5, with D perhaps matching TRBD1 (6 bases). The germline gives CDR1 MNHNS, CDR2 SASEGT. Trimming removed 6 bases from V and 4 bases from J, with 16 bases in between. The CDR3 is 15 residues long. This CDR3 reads CASRGARGGNQPQHF. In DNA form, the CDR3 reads TGTGCCAGCAGGGGCGCCAGGGGAGGGAATCAGCCCCAGCATTTT.

CDR3 sequence (DNA): TGTGCCAGCAGTTTCGACAGGGGGCCGGGTTCTGAAGCTTTCTTT. Translating gives CASSFDRGPGSEAFF. The chain couples TRBV2 to TRBJ1-1; 10 bases align to TRBD1. Per the germline V gene, CDR1 is SNHLY and CDR2 is FYNNEI. V was pared by 5 bases and J by 6 bases, with 9 bases of the junction left unmatched. The CDR3 totals 15 residues. Supplemented by reference TRBV2 and TRBJ1-1, the full variable domain reads EPEVTQTPSHQVTQMGQEVILRCVPISNHLYFYWYRQILGQKVEFLVSFYNNEISEKSEIFDDQFSVERPDGSNFTLKIRSTKLEDSAMYFCASSFDRGPGSEAFFGQGTRLTVV.

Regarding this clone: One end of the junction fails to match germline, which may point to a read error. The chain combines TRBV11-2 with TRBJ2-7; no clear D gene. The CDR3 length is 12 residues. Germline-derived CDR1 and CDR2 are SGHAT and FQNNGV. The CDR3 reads CASSLAPDGPHF. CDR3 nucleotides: TGTGCCAGCAGCTTAGCCCCCGACGGGCCCCACTTC.

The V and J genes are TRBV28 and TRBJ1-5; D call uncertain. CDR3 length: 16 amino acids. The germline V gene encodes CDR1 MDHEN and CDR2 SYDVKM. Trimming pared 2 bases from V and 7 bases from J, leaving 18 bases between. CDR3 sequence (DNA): TGTGCCAGCAGTTTACGGCGGTCCGGGGATCGGCAGCCCCAGCATTTT. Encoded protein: CASSLRRSGDRQPQHF.

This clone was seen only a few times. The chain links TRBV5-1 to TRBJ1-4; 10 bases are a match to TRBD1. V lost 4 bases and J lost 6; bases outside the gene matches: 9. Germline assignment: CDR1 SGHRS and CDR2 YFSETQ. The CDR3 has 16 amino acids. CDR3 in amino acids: CASSDNRDRGDEKLFF. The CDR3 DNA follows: TGCGCCAGCAGCGACAACCGGGACAGGGGTGATGAAAAACTGTTTTTT.

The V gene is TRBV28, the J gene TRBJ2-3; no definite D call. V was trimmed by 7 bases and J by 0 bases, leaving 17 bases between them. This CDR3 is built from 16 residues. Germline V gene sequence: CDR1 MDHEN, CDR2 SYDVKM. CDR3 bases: TGTGCCAGCATTTCAGTAAAGTACAGTAGCACAGATACGCAGTATTTT. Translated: CASISVKYSSTDTQYF. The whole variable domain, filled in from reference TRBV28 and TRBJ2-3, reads DVKVTQSSRYLVKRTGEKVFLECVQDMDHENMFWYRQDPGLGLRLIYFSYDVKMKEKGDIPEGYSVSREKKERFSLILESASTNQTSMYLCASISVKYSSTDTQYFGPGTRLTVL.

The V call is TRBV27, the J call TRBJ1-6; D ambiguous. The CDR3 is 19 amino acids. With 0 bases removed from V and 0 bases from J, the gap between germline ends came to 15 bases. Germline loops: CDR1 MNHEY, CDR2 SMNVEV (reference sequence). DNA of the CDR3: TGTGCCAGCAGTTTATCGACCCCCGGCGAGAGCTCCTATAATTCACCCCTCCACTTT. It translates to CASSLSTPGESSYNSPLHF.

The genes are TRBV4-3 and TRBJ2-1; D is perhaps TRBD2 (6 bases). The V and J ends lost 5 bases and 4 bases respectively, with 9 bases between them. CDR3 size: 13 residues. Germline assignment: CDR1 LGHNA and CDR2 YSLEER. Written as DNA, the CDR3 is TGCGCCAGCAGCTGGCGGGGTTACAATGAGCAGTTCTTC. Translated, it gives CASSWRGYNEQFF.

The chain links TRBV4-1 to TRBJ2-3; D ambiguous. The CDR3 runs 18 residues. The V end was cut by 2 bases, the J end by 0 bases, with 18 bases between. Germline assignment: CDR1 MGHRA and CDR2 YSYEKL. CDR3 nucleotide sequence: TGCGCCAGCAGCCAACGTTTGTCGACCGAGACTAGCACAGATACGCAGTATTTT. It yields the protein CASSQRLSTETSTDTQYF.

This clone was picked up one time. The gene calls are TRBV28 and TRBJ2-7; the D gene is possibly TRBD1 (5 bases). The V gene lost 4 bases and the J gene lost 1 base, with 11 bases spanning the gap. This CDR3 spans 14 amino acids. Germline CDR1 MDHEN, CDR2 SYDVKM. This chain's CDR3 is CASSSTATSYEQYF. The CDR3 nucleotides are TGTGCCAGCAGTTCGACAGCCACATCCTACGAGCAGTACTTC.

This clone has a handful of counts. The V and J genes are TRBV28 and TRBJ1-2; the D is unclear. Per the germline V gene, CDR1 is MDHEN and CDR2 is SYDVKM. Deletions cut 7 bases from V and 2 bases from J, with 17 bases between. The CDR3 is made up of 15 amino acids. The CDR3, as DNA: TGTGCCAGCATATCTAATGGGCAGGAAAACTATGGCTACACCTTC. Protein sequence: CASISNGQENYGYTF.

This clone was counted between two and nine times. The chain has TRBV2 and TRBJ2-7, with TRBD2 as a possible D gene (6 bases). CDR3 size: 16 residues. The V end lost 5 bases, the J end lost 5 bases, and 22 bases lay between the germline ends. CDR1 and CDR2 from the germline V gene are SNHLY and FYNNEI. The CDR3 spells CASSQWGGIPPHEQYF. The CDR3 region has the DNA TGTGCCAGCAGTCAATGGGGCGGGATTCCCCCCCACGAGCAGTACTTC.

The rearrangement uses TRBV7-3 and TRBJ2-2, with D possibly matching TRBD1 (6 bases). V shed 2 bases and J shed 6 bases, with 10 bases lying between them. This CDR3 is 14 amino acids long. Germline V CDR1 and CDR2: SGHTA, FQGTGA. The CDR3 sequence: CASSLGQGPGELFF. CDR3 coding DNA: TGTGCCAGCAGCTTAGGGCAGGGGCCCGGGGAGCTGTTTTTT.

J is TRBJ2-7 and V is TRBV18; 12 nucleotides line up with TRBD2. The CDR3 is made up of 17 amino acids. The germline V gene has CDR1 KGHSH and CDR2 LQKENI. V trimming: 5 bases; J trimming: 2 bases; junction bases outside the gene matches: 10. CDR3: CASSRDLAGGQTYEQYF. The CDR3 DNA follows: TGTGCCAGCTCAAGGGATCTAGCGGGGGGGCAGACCTACGAGCAGTACTTC.

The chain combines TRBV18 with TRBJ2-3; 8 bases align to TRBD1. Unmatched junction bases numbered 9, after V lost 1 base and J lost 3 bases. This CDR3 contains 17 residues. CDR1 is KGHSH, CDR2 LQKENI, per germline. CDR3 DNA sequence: TGTGCCAGCTCACCACTCGGACAGGGTACAGGGACAGATACGCAGTATTTT. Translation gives CASSPLGQGTGTDTQYF.

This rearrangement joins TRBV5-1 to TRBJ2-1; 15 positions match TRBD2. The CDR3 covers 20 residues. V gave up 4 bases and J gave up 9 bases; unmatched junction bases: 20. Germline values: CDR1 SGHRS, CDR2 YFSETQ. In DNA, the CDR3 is TGCGCCAGCAGCCTAGTCGGGACTAGCGGGAGGATAGGTAACCCTGGTGAGCAGTTCTTC. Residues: CASSLVGTSGRIGNPGEQFF.